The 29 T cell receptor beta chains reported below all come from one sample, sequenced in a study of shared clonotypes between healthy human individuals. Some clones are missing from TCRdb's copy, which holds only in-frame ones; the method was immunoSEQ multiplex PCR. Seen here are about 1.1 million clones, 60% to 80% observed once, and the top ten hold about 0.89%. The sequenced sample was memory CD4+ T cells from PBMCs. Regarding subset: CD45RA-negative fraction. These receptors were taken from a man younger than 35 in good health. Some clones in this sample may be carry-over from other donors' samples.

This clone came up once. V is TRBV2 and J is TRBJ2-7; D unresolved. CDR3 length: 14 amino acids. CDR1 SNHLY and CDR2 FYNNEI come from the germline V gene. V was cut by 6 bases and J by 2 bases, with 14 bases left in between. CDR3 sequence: CASRRAVYTYEQYF. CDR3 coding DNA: TGTGCCAGCAGGCGAGCAGTTTATACCTACGAGCAGTACTTC.

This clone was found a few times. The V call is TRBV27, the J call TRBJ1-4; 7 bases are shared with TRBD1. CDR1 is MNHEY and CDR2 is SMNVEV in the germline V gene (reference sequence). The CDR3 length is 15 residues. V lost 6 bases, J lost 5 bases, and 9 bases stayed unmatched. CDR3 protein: CASRPGGKRNEKLFF. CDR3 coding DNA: TGTGCCAGCAGACCAGGGGGGAAAAGAAATGAAAAACTGTTTTTT.

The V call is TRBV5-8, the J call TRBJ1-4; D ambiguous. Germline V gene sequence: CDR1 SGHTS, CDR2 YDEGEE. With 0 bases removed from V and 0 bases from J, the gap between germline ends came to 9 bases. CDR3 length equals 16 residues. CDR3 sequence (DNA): TGTGCCAGCAGCTTGGCCCTAAGGGCAACTAATGAAAAACTGTTTTTT. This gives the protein CASSLALRATNEKLFF.

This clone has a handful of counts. The CDR3 region has the DNA TGCGCCAGCAGTATCGGAAGCACTGAAGCTTTCTTT. Translated: CASSIGSTEAFF. The chain combines TRBV23-1 with TRBJ1-1; D gene unclear. TRBV23-1 is filed as an ORF, its function uncertain. V shed 5 bases and J shed 4 bases, with 8 bases lying between them. The CDR3 covers 12 residues.

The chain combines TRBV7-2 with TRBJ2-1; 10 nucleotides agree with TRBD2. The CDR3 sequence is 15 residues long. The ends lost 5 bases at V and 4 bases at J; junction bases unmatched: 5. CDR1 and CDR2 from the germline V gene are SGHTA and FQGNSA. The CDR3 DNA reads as TGTGCCAGCAGCCCTTCACTAGCGGGATACAATGAGCAGTTCTTC. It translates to CASSPSLAGYNEQFF.

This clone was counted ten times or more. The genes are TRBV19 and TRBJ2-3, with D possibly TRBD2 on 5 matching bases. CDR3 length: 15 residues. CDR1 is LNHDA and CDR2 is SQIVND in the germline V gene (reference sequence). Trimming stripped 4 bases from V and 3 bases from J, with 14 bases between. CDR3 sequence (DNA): TGTGCCAGTAGTACCGGGAACGCGGCAACAGATACGCAGTATTTT. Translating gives CASSTGNAATDTQYF.

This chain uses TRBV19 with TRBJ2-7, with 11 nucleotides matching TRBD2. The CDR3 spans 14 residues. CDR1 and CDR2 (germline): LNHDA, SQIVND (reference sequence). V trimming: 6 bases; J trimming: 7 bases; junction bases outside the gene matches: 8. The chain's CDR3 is CASSSRTSGWEQYF. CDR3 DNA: TGTGCCAGTAGCTCACGGACTAGCGGGTGGGAGCAGTACTTC.

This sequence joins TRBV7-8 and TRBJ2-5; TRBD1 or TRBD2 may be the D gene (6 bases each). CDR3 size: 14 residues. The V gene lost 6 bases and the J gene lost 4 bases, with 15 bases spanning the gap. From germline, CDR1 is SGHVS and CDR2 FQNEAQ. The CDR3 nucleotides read TGTGCCAGCAGGCGACCGGGGGCCGGAGAGACCCAGTACTTC. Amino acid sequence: CASRRPGAGETQYF.

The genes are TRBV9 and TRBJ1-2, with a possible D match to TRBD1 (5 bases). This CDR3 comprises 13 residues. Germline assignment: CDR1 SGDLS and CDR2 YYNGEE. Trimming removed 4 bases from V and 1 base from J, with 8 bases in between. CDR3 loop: CASSPDNNYGYTF. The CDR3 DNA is TGTGCCAGCAGCCCGGACAATAACTATGGCTACACCTTC. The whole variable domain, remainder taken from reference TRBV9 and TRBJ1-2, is DSGVTQTPKHLITATGQRVTLRCSPRSGDLSVYWYQQSLDQGLQFLIQYYNGEERAKGNILERFSAQQFPDLHSELNLSSLELGDSALYFCASSPDNNYGYTFGSGTRLTVV.

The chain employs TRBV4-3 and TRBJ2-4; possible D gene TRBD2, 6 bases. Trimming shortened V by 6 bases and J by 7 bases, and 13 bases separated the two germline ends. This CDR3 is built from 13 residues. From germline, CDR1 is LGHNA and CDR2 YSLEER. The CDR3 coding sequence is TGCGCCAGCAGTTACATCCGGGGGAACATTCAGTACTTC. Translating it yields CASSYIRGNIQYF.

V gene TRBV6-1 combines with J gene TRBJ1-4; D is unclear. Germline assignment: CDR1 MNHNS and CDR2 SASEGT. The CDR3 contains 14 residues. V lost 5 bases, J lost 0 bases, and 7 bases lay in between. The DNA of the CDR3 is TGTGCCAGCAGTATAGGCGCAACTAATGAAAAACTGTTTTTT. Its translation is CASSIGATNEKLFF.

This CDR3 is CASLKPQGVSNQPQHF. The CDR3, as DNA: TGTGCCAGCCTTAAGCCTCAGGGGGTTAGCAATCAGCCCCAGCATTTT. This chain connects TRBV28 to TRBJ1-5, with 7 bases fitting TRBD1. The CDR3 consists of 16 residues. Germline V gives CDR1 MDHEN, CDR2 SYDVKM. V lost 8 bases to trimming and J lost 0 bases; unmatched junction nucleotides: 10.

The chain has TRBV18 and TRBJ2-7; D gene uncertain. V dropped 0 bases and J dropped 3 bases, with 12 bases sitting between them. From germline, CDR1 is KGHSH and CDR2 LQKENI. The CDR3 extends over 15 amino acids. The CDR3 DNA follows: TGTGCCAGCTCACCACCGGCCAAAGGCCTCTACGAGCAGTACTTC. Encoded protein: CASSPPAKGLYEQYF.

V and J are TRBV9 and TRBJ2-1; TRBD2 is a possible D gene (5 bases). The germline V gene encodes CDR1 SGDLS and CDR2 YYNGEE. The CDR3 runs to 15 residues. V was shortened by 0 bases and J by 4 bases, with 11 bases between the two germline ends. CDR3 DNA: TGTGCCAGCAGCGTAGAACTAGTCGCATACAATGAGCAGTTCTTC. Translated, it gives CASSVELVAYNEQFF.

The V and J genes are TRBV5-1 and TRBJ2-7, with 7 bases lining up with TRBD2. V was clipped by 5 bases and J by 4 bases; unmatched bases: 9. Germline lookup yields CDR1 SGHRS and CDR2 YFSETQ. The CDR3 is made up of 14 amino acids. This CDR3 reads CASSTGGSGYEQYF. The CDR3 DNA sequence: TGCGCCAGCAGTACAGGCGGGAGTGGATACGAGCAGTACTTC.

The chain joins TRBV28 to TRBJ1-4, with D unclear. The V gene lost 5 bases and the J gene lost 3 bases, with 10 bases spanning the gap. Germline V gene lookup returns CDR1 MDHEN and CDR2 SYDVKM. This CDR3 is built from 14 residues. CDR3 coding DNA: TGTGCCAGCAGTACGCCAAGGTCTAATGAAAAACTGTTTTTT. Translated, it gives CASSTPRSNEKLFF.

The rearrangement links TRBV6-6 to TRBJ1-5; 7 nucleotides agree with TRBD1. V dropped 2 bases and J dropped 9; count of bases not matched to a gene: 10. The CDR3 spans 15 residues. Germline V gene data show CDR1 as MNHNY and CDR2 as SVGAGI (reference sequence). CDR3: CASSYAGGPPGPQHF. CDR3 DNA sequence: TGTGCCAGCAGTTACGCAGGGGGACCTCCCGGGCCCCAGCATTTT.

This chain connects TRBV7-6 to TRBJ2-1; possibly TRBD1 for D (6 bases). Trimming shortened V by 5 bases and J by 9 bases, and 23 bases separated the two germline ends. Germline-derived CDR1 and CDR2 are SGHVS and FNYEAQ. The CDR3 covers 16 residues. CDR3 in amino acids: CASSPNQGSGRAEQFF. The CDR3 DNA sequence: TGTGCCAGCAGCCCAAATCAGGGGTCGGGTCGCGCTGAGCAGTTCTTC.

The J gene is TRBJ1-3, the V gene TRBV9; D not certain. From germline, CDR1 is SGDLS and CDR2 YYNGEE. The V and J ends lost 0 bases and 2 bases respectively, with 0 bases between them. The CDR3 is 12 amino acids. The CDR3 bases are TGTGCCAGCAGCGTAGCTGGAAACACCATATATTTT. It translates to CASSVAGNTIYF.

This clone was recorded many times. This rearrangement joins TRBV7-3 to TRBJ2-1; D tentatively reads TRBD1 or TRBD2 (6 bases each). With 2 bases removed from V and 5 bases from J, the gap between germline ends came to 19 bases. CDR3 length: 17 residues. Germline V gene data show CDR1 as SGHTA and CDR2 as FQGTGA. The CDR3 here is CASSLGLQEGGNNEQFF. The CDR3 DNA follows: TGTGCCAGCAGCTTAGGTTTGCAGGAGGGGGGAAACAATGAGCAGTTCTTC.

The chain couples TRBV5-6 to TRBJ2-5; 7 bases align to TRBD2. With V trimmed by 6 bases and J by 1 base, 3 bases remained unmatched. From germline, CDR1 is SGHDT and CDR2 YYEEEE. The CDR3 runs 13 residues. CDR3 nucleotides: TGTGCCAGCACGCCGGGGGGCCAAGAGACCCAGTACTTC. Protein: CASTPGGQETQYF.

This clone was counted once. CDR3 sequence (DNA): TGTGCCAGCAGTTACTCCCTCTACCAACCCGGAAACACCATATATTTT. Protein product: CASSYSLYQPGNTIYF. The V gene is TRBV6-5, the J gene TRBJ1-3; no reliable D call. Germline-derived CDR1 and CDR2 are MNHEY and SVGAGI. The CDR3 length is 16 residues. Trimming removed 0 bases at V and 4 bases at J, with 13 bases between.

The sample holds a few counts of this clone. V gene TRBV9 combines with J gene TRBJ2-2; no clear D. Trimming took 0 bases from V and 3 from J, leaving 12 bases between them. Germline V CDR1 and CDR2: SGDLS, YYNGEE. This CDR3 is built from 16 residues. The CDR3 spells CASSVGAPWDTGELFF. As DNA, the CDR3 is TGTGCCAGCAGCGTAGGGGCCCCGTGGGACACCGGGGAGCTGTTTTTT.

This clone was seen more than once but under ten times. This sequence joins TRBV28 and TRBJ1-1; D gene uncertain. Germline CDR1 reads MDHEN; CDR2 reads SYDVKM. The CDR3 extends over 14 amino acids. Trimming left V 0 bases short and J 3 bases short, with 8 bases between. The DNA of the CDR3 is TGTGCCAGCAGTTTATGGGGGAGGGACACTGAAGCTTTCTTT. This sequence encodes CASSLWGRDTEAFF.

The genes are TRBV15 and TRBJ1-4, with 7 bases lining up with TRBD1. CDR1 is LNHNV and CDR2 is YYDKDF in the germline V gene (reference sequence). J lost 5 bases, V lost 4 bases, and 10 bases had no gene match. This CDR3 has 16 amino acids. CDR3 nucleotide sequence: TGTGCCACCAGCACGGGACCGGGACAGCAGAATGAAAAACTGTTTTTT. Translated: CATSTGPGQQNEKLFF. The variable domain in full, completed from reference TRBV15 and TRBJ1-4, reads DAMVIQNPRYQVTQFGKPVTLSCSQTLNHNVMYWYQQKSSQAPKLLFHYYDKDFNNEADTPDNFQSRRPNTSFCFLDIRSPGLGDTAMYLCATSTGPGQQNEKLFFGSGTQLSVL.

The CDR3 sequence: CASSVHIDEKLFF. In DNA form, the CDR3 reads TGCGCCAGCAGCGTACACATAGATGAAAAACTGTTTTTT. The V and J genes are TRBV5-1 and TRBJ1-4; no clear D. CDR1 SGHRS and CDR2 YFSETQ come from the germline V gene. The CDR3 runs 13 residues. With 4 bases removed from V and 6 bases from J, the gap between germline ends came to 10 bases.

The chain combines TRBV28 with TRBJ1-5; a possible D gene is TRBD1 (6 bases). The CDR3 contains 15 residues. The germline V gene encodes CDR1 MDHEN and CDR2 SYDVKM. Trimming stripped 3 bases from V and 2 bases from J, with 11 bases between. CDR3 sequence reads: CASSFIGGGNQPQHF. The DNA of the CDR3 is TGTGCCAGCAGTTTTATAGGGGGGGGCAATCAGCCCCAGCATTTT.

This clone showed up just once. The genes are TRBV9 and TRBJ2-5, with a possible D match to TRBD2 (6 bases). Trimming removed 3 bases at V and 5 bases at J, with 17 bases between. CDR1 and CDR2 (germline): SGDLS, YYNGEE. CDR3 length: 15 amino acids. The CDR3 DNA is TGTGCCAGCAGCGAGGGAGGCCTTTTGGCGGAGACCCAGTACTTC. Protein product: CASSEGGLLAETQYF.

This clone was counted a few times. In DNA, the CDR3 is TGTGCCAGCAGTACCGGACAGGGACCTACCTACGAGCAGTACTTC. Its protein product is CASSTGQGPTYEQYF. The chain couples TRBV2 to TRBJ2-7; TRBD1 matches 8 bases. The CDR3 is 15 amino acids. Germline V gene sequence: CDR1 SNHLY, CDR2 FYNNEI. The V gene end was trimmed by 5 bases and the J gene end by 2 bases; junction bases not matched to a gene: 8.